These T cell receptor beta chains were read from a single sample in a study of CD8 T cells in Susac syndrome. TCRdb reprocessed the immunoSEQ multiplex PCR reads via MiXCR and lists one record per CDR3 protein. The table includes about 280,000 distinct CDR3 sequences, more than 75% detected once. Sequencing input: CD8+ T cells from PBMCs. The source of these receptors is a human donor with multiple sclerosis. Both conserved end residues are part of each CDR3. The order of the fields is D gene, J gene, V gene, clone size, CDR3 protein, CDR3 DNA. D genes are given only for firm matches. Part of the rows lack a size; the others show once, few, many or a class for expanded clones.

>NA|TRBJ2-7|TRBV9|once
CASSVGGSGAYEQYF
TGTGCCAGCAGCGTAGGAGGTAGCGGAGCCTACGAGCAGTACTTC
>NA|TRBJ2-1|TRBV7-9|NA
CASSLGETPLNEQFF
TGTGCCAGCAGCCTGGGGGAGACCCCTCTCAATGAGCAGTTCTTC
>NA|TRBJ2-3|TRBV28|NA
CASSLGFDTQYF
TGTGCCAGCAGTTTAGGGTTTGATACGCAGTATTTT
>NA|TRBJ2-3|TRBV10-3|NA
CAISAPSDDTDTQYF
TGTGCCATCAGTGCGCCTAGCGATGACACAGATACGCAGTATTTT
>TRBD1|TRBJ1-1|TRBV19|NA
CASSGTGRGTEAFF
TGTGCCAGTAGTGGGACAGGGAGAGGCACTGAAGCTTTCTTT
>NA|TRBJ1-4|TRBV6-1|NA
CASSEIRASNEKLFF
TGTGCCAGCAGTGAAATCAGGGCTTCTAATGAAAAACTGTTTTTT
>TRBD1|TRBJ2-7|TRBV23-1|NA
CASSRSGTGFDEQYF
TGCGCCAGCAGTCGCTCCGGGACAGGTTTTGACGAGCAGTACTTC
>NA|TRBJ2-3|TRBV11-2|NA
CASTQNQDDTQYF
TGTGCCAGCACCCAAAACCAGGACGATACGCAGTATTTT
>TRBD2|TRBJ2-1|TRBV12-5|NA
CASGSRLAGSSYNEQFF
TGTGCTAGTGGTTCGCGACTAGCGGGTAGCTCCTACAATGAGCAGTTCTTC
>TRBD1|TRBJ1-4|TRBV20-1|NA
CSARYRGNNEKLFF
TGCAGTGCTAGGTACAGGGGCAATAATGAAAAACTGTTTTTT
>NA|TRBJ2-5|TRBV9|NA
CASSVQAALGETQYF
TGTGCCAGCAGCGTACAAGCGGCCCTAGGGGAGACCCAGTACTTC
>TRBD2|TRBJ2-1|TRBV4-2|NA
CASSHRLAVYNEQFF
TGTGCCAGCAGTCATAGACTAGCGGTCTACAATGAGCAGTTCTTC
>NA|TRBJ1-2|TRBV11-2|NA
CASSFEGDGYTF
TGTGCCAGCAGCTTTGAGGGAGATGGCTACACCTTC
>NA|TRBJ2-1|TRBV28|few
CASSWASSYNEQFF
TGTGCCAGCAGTTGGGCGAGCTCCTACAATGAGCAGTTCTTC
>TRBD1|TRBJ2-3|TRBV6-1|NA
CASSRSRTGVPYTQYF
TGTGCCAGCAGTCGTTCAAGGACAGGGGTTCCCTATACGCAGTATTTT
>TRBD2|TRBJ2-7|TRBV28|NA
CASTLTSGSYEQYF
TGTGCCAGCACACTGACTAGCGGTTCCTACGAGCAGTACTTC
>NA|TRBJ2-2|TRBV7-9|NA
CASSRKGVNTGELFF
TGTGCCAGCAGCCGAAAGGGGGTAAACACCGGGGAGCTGTTTTTT
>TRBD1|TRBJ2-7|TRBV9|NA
CASSPEPTGTYEQYF
TGTGCCAGCAGCCCCGAACCGACAGGGACCTACGAGCAGTACTTC
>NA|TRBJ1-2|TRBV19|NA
CASSIGDHSYGYTF
TGTGCCAGTAGTATTGGGGACCATAGCTATGGCTACACCTTC
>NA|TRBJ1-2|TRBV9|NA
CASSPSAGGAGYGYTF
TGTGCCAGCAGCCCCTCGGCCGGGGGCGCCGGCTATGGCTACACCTTC
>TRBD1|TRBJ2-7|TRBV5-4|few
CASSSGQASSYEQYF
TGTGCCAGCAGCTCGGGACAGGCGAGCTCCTACGAGCAGTACTTC
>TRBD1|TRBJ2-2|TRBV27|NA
CASSSYRGAGELFF
TGTGCCAGCAGTTCATACAGGGGCGCCGGGGAGCTGTTTTTT
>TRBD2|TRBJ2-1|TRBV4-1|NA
CASSQARGGTSGPRRNEQFF
TGCGCCAGCAGCCAAGCGCGAGGGGGGACTAGCGGTCCCCGAAGGAATGAGCAGTTCTTC
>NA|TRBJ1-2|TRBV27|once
CASSSQGWNGYTF
TGTGCCAGCAGTTCCCAGGGCTGGAATGGCTACACCTTC
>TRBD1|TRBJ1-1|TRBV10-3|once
CAISENRGQGTEAFF
TGTGCCATCAGTGAGAACAGGGGGCAGGGAACTGAAGCTTTCTTT
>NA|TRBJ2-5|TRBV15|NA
CATSRGGWTEETQYF
TGTGCCACCAGCAGAGGAGGGTGGACAGAAGAGACCCAGTACTTC
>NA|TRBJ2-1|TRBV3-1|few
CASSRTNNEQFF
TGTGCCAGCAGCCGGACTAACAATGAGCAGTTCTTC
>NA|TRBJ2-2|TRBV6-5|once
CASSYLSDKEDNTGELFF
TGTGCCAGCAGTTACCTCTCAGATAAGGAGGACAACACCGGGGAGCTGTTTTTT
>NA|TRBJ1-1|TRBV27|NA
CASSFPGGADTEAFF
TGTGCCAGCAGTTTCCCGGGTGGTGCGGACACTGAAGCTTTCTTT
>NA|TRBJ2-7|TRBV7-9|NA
CASSLKVGPIYEQYF
TGTGCCAGCAGCCTTAAAGTGGGACCGATATACGAGCAGTACTTC
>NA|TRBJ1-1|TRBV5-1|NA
CASSLGWNRDTEAFF
TGCGCCAGCAGCTTGGGATGGAATAGGGACACTGAAGCTTTCTTT
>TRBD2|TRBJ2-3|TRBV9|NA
CASSVVGTSVDTQYF
TGTGCCAGCAGCGTAGTCGGGACTAGCGTGGATACGCAGTATTTT
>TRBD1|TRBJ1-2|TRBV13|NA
CASSSRQGDSDGYTF
TGTGCCAGCAGCTCAAGACAGGGGGATTCCGATGGCTACACCTTC
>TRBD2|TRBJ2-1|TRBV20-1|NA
CSASSPSGKVSSYNEQFF
TGCAGTGCTAGCTCCCCTAGCGGGAAAGTATCCTCCTACAATGAGCAGTTCTTC
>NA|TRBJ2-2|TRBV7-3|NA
CASRLWTGELFF
TGTGCCAGCAGGCTTTGGACCGGGGAGCTGTTTTTT
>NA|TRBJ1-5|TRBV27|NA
CASSPPGVGQPQHF
TGTGCCAGCAGCCCACCAGGGGTCGGTCAGCCCCAGCATTTT
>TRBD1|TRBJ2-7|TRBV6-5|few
CASSYSVGQHSYEQYF
TGTGCCAGCAGTTACTCAGTGGGACAGCACTCCTACGAGCAGTACTTC
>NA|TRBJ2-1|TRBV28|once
CAVQAAGTYNEQFF
TGTGCCGTGCAGGCGGCGGGGACTTACAATGAGCAGTTCTTC
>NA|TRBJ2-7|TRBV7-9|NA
CASSLPRFGNGSRYEQYF
TGTGCCAGCAGCTTACCCCGGTTCGGTAACGGGAGCAGGTACGAGCAGTACTTC
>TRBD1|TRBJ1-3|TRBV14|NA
CASSQGTGGTGNTIYF
TGTGCCAGCAGCCAAGGGACAGGGGGAACTGGAAACACCATATATTTT
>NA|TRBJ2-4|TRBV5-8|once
CASSFPPEGNIQYF
TGTGCCAGCAGCTTTCCCCCGGAGGGGAACATTCAGTACTTC
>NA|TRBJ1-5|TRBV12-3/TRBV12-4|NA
CASRRGKGQPQHF
TGTGCCAGCAGGCGGGGTAAGGGCCAGCCCCAGCATTTT
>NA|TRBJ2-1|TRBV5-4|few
CASSLGRIEQFF
TGTGCCAGCAGCTTGGGGCGGATCGAGCAGTTCTTC
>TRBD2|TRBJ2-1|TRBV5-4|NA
CASSYDVGLALFNEQFF
TGTGCCAGCAGCTATGATGTGGGACTAGCGCTATTCAATGAGCAGTTCTTC
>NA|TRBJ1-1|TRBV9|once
CASSVDGGPTEAFF
TGTGCCAGCAGCGTAGACGGGGGGCCCACTGAAGCTTTCTTT
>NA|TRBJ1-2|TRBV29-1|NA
CSVEGRSYGYTF
TGCAGCGTTGAAGGCAGGTCCTATGGCTACACCTTC
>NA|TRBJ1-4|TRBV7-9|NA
CATRDRSANEKLFF
TGTGCCACCCGAGACAGGTCTGCTAATGAAAAACTGTTTTTT
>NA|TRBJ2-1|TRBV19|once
CASRHRDPAGNEQFF
TGTGCCAGTAGGCACAGGGACCCGGCGGGCAATGAGCAGTTCTTC
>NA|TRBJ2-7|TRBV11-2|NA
CASRSGTVSYEQYF
TGTGCCAGCAGATCCGGGACTGTTTCCTACGAGCAGTACTTC
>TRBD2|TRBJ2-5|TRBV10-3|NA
CAISLGLAGLVETQYF
TGTGCCATCAGCTTGGGACTAGCGGGACTGGTTGAGACCCAGTACTTC
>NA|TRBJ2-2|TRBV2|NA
CATLGLTGELFF
TGTGCCACCCTCGGGCTTACCGGGGAGCTGTTTTTT
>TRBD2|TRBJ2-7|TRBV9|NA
CASSVGLAGGPEQYF
TGTGCCAGCAGCGTAGGACTAGCGGGAGGGCCGGAGCAGTACTTC
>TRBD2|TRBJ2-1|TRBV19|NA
CASSRLAGTDEQFF
TGTGCCAGTAGTAGGCTAGCGGGAACCGATGAGCAGTTCTTC
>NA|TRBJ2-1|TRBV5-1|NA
CASRPAGTYNEQFF
TGCGCCAGCAGACCGGCGGGAACATACAATGAGCAGTTCTTC